Shown below are 29 T cell receptor beta chains from a single sample sequenced in a study of blood T cell repertoires in COVID-19. Assay used: immunoSEQ multiplex PCR; TCRdb lists only in-frame clones, some missing. Found here are 350,000 to 550,000 clones, over 75% of them singletons; the top ten hold 1% to 1.3%. Sequences were obtained from PBMCs or T cells enriched from blood (not recorded which). These receptors all stem from a man under 40 who had recovered from COVID-19.

The chain combines TRBV15 with TRBJ1-5; the D is unclear. The V and J ends lost 4 bases and 0 bases respectively, with 10 bases between them. Per the germline V gene, CDR1 is LNHNV and CDR2 is YYDKDF (reference sequence). The CDR3 covers 15 residues. The CDR3 bases are TGTGCCACCAGCATCACCCAGTCTAGCAATCAGCCCCAGCATTTT. This encodes CATSITQSSNQPQHF.

The V gene is TRBV18, the J gene TRBJ2-1; tentative D call: TRBD2 (6 bases). The CDR3 is 15 amino acids. V lost 6 bases and J 6 bases, leaving 18 bases between the germline ends. CDR1 is KGHSH and CDR2 is LQKENI in the germline V gene. CDR3 amino acids: CASSTPNRGSNEQFF. CDR3 in DNA: TGTGCCAGCTCCACCCCTAATCGGGGGAGCAATGAGCAGTTCTTC.

This clone was counted once. The rearrangement joins TRBV7-8 to TRBJ2-1, with TRBD2 identical over 7 bases. This CDR3 comprises 15 residues. Germline V CDR1 and CDR2: SGHVS, FQNEAQ. V lost 3 bases and J lost 2; bases outside the gene matches: 4. The CDR3 is CASSFRTSTYNEQFF. In DNA, the CDR3 is TGTGCCAGCAGCTTTCGGACTAGTACCTACAATGAGCAGTTCTTC. Using reference TRBV7-8 and TRBJ2-1 for the parts outside the CDR3, the full variable domain is GAGVSQSPRYKVAKRGQDVALRCDPISGHVSLFWYQQALGQGPEFLTYFQNEAQLDKSGLPSDRFFAERPEGSVSTLKIQRTQQEDSAVYLCASSFRTSTYNEQFFGPGTRLTVL.

This rearrangement joins TRBV29-1 to TRBJ2-5, with D possibly matching TRBD2 (5 bases). Germline loops: CDR1 SQVTM, CDR2 ANQGSEA. The CDR3 has 12 amino acids. Trimming took off 6 bases at V and 5 bases at J, with 13 bases between the two ends. CDR3: CSVVLTGETQYF. CDR3 in DNA: TGCAGCGTGGTATTGACGGGGGAGACCCAGTACTTC.

V gene TRBV19 combines with J gene TRBJ1-2; D unclear. Germline CDR1 is LNHDA and CDR2 is SQIVND (reference sequence). This CDR3 region has 11 residues. The ends were cut back, 6 bases at V and 8 bases at J, with 10 bases in the middle. CDR3 sequence reads: CASREAVGYTF. The CDR3 DNA follows: TGTGCCAGTAGGGAAGCGGTGGGCTACACCTTC.

The chain couples TRBV7-9 to TRBJ2-7; D is perhaps TRBD2 (5 bases). Germline V lookup: CDR1 SEHNR, CDR2 FQNEAQ (reference sequence). The CDR3 runs 15 residues. V was shortened by 5 bases and J by 0 bases, with 14 bases between the two germline ends. CDR3 protein: CASSAYTEGSYEQYF. CDR3 nucleotides: TGTGCCAGCAGCGCCTACACCGAGGGCTCCTACGAGCAGTACTTC.

Concerning this clone: The identical CDR3 is also encoded by other nucleotide sequences in the sample. The gene calls are TRBV5-1 and TRBJ1-2; TRBD1 might be the D (6 bases). Trimming stripped 3 bases from V and 2 bases from J, with 8 bases between. CDR3 length: 13 amino acids. From germline, CDR1 is SGHRS and CDR2 YFSETQ. Here the CDR3 reads CASSSQGNYGYTF. CDR3 nucleotides: TGCGCCAGCAGCTCACAGGGAAACTATGGCTACACCTTC.

The chain employs TRBV7-9 and TRBJ2-1; TRBD2 might be the D (6 bases). The CDR3 sequence is 15 residues long. Germline V gene data show CDR1 as SEHNR and CDR2 as FQNEAQ (reference sequence). Trimming removed 5 bases from V and 10 bases from J, with 21 bases in between. The CDR3 DNA reads TGTGCCAGCAGCCAAAGCGTGGCGGGGCCGGGGGAGCAGTTCTTC. This sequence encodes CASSQSVAGPGEQFF.

V and J are TRBV18 and TRBJ2-3; possibly TRBD1 for D (5 bases). Trimming left V 1 base short and J 0 bases short, with 8 bases between. Germline lookup yields CDR1 KGHSH and CDR2 LQKENI. CDR3 length: 15 amino acids. The CDR3 here is CASSPQGESTDTQYF. The CDR3 bases are TGTGCCAGCTCACCACAAGGGGAAAGCACAGATACGCAGTATTTT.

V gene TRBV7-8 combines with J gene TRBJ1-5, with 12 bases matching TRBD1. CDR3 size: 17 residues. The germline V gene encodes CDR1 SGHVS and CDR2 FQNEAQ. The trim removed 4 bases at V and 0 bases at J, leaving 4 bases unmatched. DNA of the CDR3: TGTGCCAGCAGCTCCGGGACAGGGGGCTATAGCAATCAGCCCCAGCATTTT. Translated, it gives CASSSGTGGYSNQPQHF.

The CDR3 sequence is CASSSRVQETQYF. In DNA, the CDR3 is TGTGCCAGCAGCTCGCGAGTACAGGAGACCCAGTACTTC. The chain combines TRBV7-8 with TRBJ2-5; no definite D call. The CDR3 spans 13 residues. CDR1 and CDR2 from the germline V gene are SGHVS and FQNEAQ. The V end was cut by 4 bases, the J end by 5 bases, with 11 bases between.

The DNA of the CDR3 is TGTGCCAGCAGCACCGGGACAGCTCAGGAGGGGACAACCACCATATATTTT. Translating it yields CASSTGTAQEGTTTIYF. The rearrangement uses TRBV7-6 and TRBJ1-3; 7 bases match TRBD1. This CDR3 comprises 17 residues. V was clipped by 5 bases and J by 9 bases; unmatched bases: 19. Germline V gene data show CDR1 as SGHVS and CDR2 as FNYEAQ.

V is TRBV7-8 and J is TRBJ2-3; D ambiguous. The V gene's germline CDR1 is SGHVS and CDR2 FQNEAQ. The V end lost 1 base, the J end lost 4 bases, and 12 bases lay between the germline ends. This CDR3 spans 15 amino acids. CDR3 sequence (DNA): TGTGCCAGCAGCTTAGTTGGTAGCCGGGCAGATACGCAGTATTTT. It yields the protein CASSLVGSRADTQYF.

The rearrangement joins TRBV11-2 to TRBJ2-7, with 10 nucleotides matching TRBD1. The CDR3 is made up of 15 amino acids. The germline V gene has CDR1 SGHAT and CDR2 FQNNGV. The J segment lost 4 bases and the V segment lost 4 bases, leaving 7 bases of the junction unmatched. CDR3 residues: CASSWSTGGKYEQYF. CDR3 DNA sequence: TGTGCCAGCAGCTGGTCGACAGGGGGCAAATACGAGCAGTACTTC.

This chain links TRBV12-5 with TRBJ1-6; 8 nucleotides match TRBD1. Trimming cost V 6 bases and J 5 bases; bases outside gene matches: 9. Per the germline V gene, CDR1 is LGHNT and CDR2 is FRNRAP. The length of the CDR3 is 16 residues. CDR3 region: CASGQHDRGNNSPLHF. DNA for the CDR3: TGTGCTAGTGGCCAACATGACAGGGGCAATAATTCACCCCTCCACTTT. The whole variable domain, filled in from reference TRBV12-5 and TRBJ1-6, reads DARVTQTPRHKVTEMGQEVTMRCQPILGHNTVFWYRQTMMQGLELLAYFRNRAPLDDSGMPKDRFSAEMPDATLATLKIQPSEPRDSAVYFCASGQHDRGNNSPLHFGNGTRLTVT.

V and J are TRBV19 and TRBJ2-5; 10 bases line up with TRBD2. The CDR3 runs to 13 residues. Germline V gene data show CDR1 as LNHDA and CDR2 as SQIVND (reference sequence). The V gene end was trimmed by 4 bases and the J gene end by 6 bases; junction bases not matched to a gene: 2. CDR3 bases: TGTGCCAGTAGTAGAACTAGCGGGAAGACCCAGTACTTC. Residues: CASSRTSGKTQYF.

This chain links TRBV15 with TRBJ1-5; 7 bases match TRBD1. J gave up 6 bases and V 2 bases, and 13 bases lay outside the gene matches. This CDR3 is built from 17 residues. CDR1 is LNHNV, CDR2 YYDKDF, per germline (reference sequence). CDR3 sequence (DNA): TGTGCCACCAGCAGACTTATTCCGGGACAGCTTATTCAGCCCCAGCATTTT. As protein: CATSRLIPGQLIQPQHF.

About this clone: The sample contains more than one DNA sequence encoding this CDR3. V gene TRBV5-1 combines with J gene TRBJ1-1, with D perhaps matching TRBD1 (5 bases). From germline, CDR1 is SGHRS and CDR2 YFSETQ. Trimming took 2 bases from V and 5 from J, leaving 7 bases between them. CDR3 length equals 12 residues. CDR3 amino acids: CASSLGATEAFF. The CDR3 bases are TGCGCCAGCAGCTTAGGGGCAACTGAAGCTTTCTTT.

The rearrangement links TRBV28 to TRBJ2-2, with TRBD2 as a possible D gene (5 bases). The CDR3 sequence is 14 residues long. Per the germline V gene, CDR1 is MDHEN and CDR2 is SYDVKM. V was shortened by 6 bases and J by 2 bases, with 10 bases between the two germline ends. The CDR3 loop reads CASRYGVNTGELFF. As DNA, the CDR3 is TGTGCCAGCAGGTACGGGGTAAACACCGGGGAGCTGTTTTTT.

The chain uses TRBV27 and TRBJ1-3; possibly TRBD1 for D (6 bases). The CDR3 covers 14 residues. Germline-derived CDR1 and CDR2 are MNHEY and SMNVEV (reference sequence). Trimming removed 8 bases at V and 0 bases at J, with 11 bases between. The CDR3 loop reads CASSRTASGNTIYF. The CDR3 nucleotides are TGTGCCAGCTCCCGGACAGCCTCTGGAAACACCATATATTTT.

The gene calls are TRBV5-1 and TRBJ2-1; TRBD2 matches at 7 bases. V shed 6 bases, J shed 5 bases, and the junction held 11 bases outside the gene matches. The germline V gene encodes CDR1 SGHRS and CDR2 YFSETQ. This CDR3 comprises 15 residues. Written as DNA, the CDR3 is TGCGCCAGCATCTCGCGGGAGCGACTAGACAATGAGCAGTTCTTC. It encodes CASISRERLDNEQFF.

The table lists this clone with a count of one. The sample contains more than one DNA sequence encoding this CDR3. The V gene is TRBV15, the J gene TRBJ1-5, with D maybe TRBD1 (5 bases). This CDR3 region has 15 residues. V lost 0 bases, J lost 0 bases, and 6 bases lay in between. In germline, CDR1 is LNHNV, CDR2 YYDKDF (reference sequence). The CDR3 reads CATSRDRGSNQPQHF. In DNA, the CDR3 is TGTGCCACCAGCAGAGATAGGGGTAGCAATCAGCCCCAGCATTTT.

This chain joins TRBV29-1 and TRBJ2-3, with D perhaps TRBD2 (5 bases). This CDR3 contains 14 residues. The V and J ends lost 3 bases and 4 bases respectively, with 14 bases between them. The V gene's germline CDR1 is SQVTM and CDR2 ANQGSEA. Here the CDR3 reads CSVDMAARADTQYF. CDR3 nucleotide sequence: TGCAGCGTTGATATGGCAGCGAGGGCAGATACGCAGTATTTT.

In this sample, this clone turned up once. The chain carries TRBV6-5 and TRBJ1-4; no reliable D call. V lost 2 bases to trimming and J lost 5 bases, with 9 bases between them. CDR1 is MNHEY and CDR2 is SVGAGI in the germline V gene. The CDR3 is made up of 14 amino acids. This CDR3 reads CASSYGDYNEKLFF. DNA of the CDR3: TGTGCCAGCAGTTACGGAGATTACAATGAAAAACTGTTTTTT.

J is TRBJ2-2 and V is TRBV19; D possibly corresponds to TRBD2 (5 bases). Looked up from germline, CDR1 is LNHDA and CDR2 is SQIVND (reference sequence). The CDR3 loop spans 14 amino acids. With 5 bases removed from V and 7 bases from J, the gap between germline ends came to 14 bases. This CDR3 is CASSLLPGYGELFF. The CDR3 nucleotides are TGTGCCAGTAGTCTCCTCCCGGGGTACGGGGAGCTGTTTTTT.

The chain employs TRBV7-9 and TRBJ1-5, with 9 bases that match TRBD1. The CDR3 is 16 residues long. CDR1 is SEHNR and CDR2 is FQNEAQ in the germline V gene (reference sequence). Losses at the gene ends were 1 base for V and 5 bases for J; bases not matched to a gene: 6. This CDR3 is CASSLGDRVWDQPQHF. The CDR3 DNA sequence: TGTGCCAGCAGCTTAGGGGACAGGGTTTGGGATCAGCCCCAGCATTTT.

In this sample, this clone turned up a few times. J is TRBJ1-1 and V is TRBV7-8, with a weak D call TRBD1 (5 bases). V lost 5 bases and J 6 bases, leaving 19 bases between the germline ends. The CDR3 runs to 15 residues. The V gene's germline CDR1 is SGHVS and CDR2 FQNEAQ. CDR3 nucleotides: TGTGCCAGCAGCCTAGGGACTGGGATAATGGCTGAAGCTTTCTTT. Encoded protein: CASSLGTGIMAEAFF. The complete variable domain, with remaining parts taken from reference TRBV7-8 and TRBJ1-1, reads GAGVSQSPRYKVAKRGQDVALRCDPISGHVSLFWYQQALGQGPEFLTYFQNEAQLDKSGLPSDRFFAERPEGSVSTLKIQRTQQEDSAVYLCASSLGTGIMAEAFFGQGTRLTVV.

The chain has TRBV4-1 and TRBJ2-1; D gene unclear. Germline CDR1 MGHRA, CDR2 YSYEKL. Trimming removed 3 bases at V and 8 bases at J, with 20 bases between. CDR3 size: 16 residues. This chain's CDR3 is CASSHPARFQLDEQFF. In DNA, the CDR3 is TGCGCCAGCAGCCACCCTGCAAGATTCCAGTTGGATGAGCAGTTCTTC.

The V call is TRBV27, the J call TRBJ1-1, with D possibly being TRBD1 (5 bases). Per germline, CDR1 MNHEY and CDR2 SMNVEV (reference sequence). Trimming left V 1 base short and J 6 bases short, with 12 bases between. The CDR3 consists of 14 residues. The CDR3 reads CASSLWNEGAEAFF. For the CDR3, the DNA is TGTGCCAGCAGTTTATGGAATGAAGGGGCTGAAGCTTTCTTT.